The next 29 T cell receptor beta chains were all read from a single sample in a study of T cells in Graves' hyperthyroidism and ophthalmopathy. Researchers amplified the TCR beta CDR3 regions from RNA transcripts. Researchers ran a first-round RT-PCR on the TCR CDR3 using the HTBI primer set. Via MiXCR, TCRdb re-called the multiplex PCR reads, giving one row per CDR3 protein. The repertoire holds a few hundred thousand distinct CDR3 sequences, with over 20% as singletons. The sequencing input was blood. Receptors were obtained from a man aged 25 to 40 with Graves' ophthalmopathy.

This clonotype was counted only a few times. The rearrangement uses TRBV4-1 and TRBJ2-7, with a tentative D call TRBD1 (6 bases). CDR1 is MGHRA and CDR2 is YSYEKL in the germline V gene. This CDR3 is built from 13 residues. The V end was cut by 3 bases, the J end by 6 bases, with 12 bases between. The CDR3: CASSQTDRLEQYF. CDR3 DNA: TGCGCCAGCAGCCAGACCGACAGGCTCGAGCAGTACTTC.

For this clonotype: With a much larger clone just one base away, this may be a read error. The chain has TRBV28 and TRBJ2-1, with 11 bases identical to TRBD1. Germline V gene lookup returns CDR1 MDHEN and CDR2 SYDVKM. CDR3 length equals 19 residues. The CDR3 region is CVSRPYPRDRGNNNNEQFF. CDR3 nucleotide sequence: TGTGTCAGCAGACCCTACCCCCGGGACAGGGGGAATAACAACAATGAGCAGTTCTTC.

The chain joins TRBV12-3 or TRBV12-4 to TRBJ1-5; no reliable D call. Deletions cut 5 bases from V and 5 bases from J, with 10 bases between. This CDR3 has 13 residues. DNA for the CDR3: TGTGCCAGCAGTGCTACGAAAGATCAGCCCCAGCATTTT. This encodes CASSATKDQPQHF.

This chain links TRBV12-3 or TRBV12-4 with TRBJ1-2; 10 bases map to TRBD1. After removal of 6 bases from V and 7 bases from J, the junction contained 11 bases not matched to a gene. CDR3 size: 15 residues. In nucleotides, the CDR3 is TGTGCCAGCAGGGCGGGGAGACAGGGGGCGTCTGGCTACACCTTC. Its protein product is CASRAGRQGASGYTF.

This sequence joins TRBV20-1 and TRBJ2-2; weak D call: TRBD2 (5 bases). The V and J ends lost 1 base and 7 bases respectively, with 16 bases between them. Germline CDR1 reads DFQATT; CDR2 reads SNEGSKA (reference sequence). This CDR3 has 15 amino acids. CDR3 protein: CSARGAGGGIGELFF. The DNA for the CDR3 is TGCAGTGCTAGAGGAGCTGGAGGAGGAATCGGGGAGCTGTTTTTT.

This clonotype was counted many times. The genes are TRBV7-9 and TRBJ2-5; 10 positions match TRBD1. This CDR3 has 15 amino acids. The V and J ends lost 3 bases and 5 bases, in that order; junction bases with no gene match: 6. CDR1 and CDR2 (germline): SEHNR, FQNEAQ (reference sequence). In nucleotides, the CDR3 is TGTGCCAGCAGCTTGCTGACAGGGGGCGGGGAGACCCAGTACTTC. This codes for CASSLLTGGGETQYF.

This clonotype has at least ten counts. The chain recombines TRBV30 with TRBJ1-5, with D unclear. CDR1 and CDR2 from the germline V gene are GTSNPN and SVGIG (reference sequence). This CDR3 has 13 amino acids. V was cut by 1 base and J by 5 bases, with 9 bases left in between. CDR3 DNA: TGTGCCTGGAGTGGGAATAAGGATCAGCCCCAGCATTTT. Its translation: CAWSGNKDQPQHF.

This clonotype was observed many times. This CDR3 is CASSWAGGQYEQYF. CDR3 DNA: TGTGCCAGCTCCTGGGCAGGGGGACAATACGAGCAGTACTTC. V usage is TRBV12-3 or TRBV12-4 and J usage is TRBJ2-7, with TRBD1 matching 7 bases. The CDR3 is made up of 14 amino acids. Trimming removed 8 bases from V and 4 bases from J; junction bases left unmatched: 11.

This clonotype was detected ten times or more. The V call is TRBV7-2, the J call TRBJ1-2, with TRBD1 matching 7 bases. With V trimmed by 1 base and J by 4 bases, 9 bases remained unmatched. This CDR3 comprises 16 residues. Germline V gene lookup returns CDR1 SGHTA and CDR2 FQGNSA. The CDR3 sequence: CASSLGQGLGGYGYTF. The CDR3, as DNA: TGTGCCAGCAGCTTAGGACAGGGACTCGGAGGCTATGGCTACACCTTC.

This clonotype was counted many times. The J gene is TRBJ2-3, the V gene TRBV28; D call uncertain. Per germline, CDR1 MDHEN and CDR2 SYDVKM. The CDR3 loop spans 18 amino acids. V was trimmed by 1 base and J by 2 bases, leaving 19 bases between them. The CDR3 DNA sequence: TGTGCCAGCAGTTTATTCCCCAGCGTGGGGATTTCCACAGATACGCAGTATTTT. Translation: CASSLFPSVGISTDTQYF.

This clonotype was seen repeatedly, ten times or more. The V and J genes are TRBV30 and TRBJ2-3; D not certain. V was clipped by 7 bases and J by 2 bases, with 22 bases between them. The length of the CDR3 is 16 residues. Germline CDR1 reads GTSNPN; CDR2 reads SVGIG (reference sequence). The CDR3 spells CAFFPRTRWDTDTQYF. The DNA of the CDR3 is TGTGCCTTTTTCCCCCGGACCCGTTGGGACACAGATACGCAGTATTTT.

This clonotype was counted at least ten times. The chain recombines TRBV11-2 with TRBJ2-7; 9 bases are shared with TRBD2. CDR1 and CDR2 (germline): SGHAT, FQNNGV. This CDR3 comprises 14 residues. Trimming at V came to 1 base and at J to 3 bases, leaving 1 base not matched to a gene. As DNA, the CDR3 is TGTGCCAGCAGCTTAGTAGCGGGAGACTACGAGCAGTACTTC. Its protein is CASSLVAGDYEQYF.

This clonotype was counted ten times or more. The CDR3 nucleotides read TGTGCCAGCAGCGAGACTAGCGGGAGAGGGGATGAGCAGTTCTTC. The encoded protein is CASSETSGRGDEQFF. V is TRBV11-3 and J is TRBJ2-1; 12 nucleotides agree with TRBD2. CDR1 and CDR2 from the germline V gene are SGHNT and YENEEA. After removal of 5 bases from V and 8 bases from J, the junction contained 7 bases not matched to a gene. The CDR3 length is 15 residues.

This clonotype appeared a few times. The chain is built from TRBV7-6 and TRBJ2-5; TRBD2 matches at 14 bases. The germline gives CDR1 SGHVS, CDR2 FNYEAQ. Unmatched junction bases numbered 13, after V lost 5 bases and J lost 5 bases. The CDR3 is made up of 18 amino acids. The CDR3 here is CASSGEGGLAGVWETQYF. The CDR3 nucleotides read TGTGCCAGCAGCGGAGAGGGGGGACTAGCGGGAGTGTGGGAGACCCAGTACTTC.

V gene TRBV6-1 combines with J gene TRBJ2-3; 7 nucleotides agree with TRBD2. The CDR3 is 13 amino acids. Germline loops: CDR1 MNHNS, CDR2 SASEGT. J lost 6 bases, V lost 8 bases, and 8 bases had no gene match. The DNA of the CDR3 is TGTGCCAGCTTGAGGGAGGGGTCGGATACGCAGTATTTT. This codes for CASLREGSDTQYF.

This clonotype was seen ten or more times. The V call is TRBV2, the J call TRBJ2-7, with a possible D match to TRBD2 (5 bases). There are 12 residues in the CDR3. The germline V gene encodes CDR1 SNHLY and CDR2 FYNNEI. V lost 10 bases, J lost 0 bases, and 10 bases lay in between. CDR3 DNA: TGTGCCAACGCGGGTGGCTCCTACGAGCAGTACTTC. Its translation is CANAGGSYEQYF.

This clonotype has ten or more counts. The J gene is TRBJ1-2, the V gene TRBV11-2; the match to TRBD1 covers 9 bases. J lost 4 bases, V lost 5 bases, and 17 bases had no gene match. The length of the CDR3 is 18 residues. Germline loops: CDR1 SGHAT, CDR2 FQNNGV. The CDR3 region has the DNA TGTGCCAGCAGCCAAAGACAGGGGGGCGTAGCGCCCCTCTATGGCTACACCTTC. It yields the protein CASSQRQGGVAPLYGYTF.

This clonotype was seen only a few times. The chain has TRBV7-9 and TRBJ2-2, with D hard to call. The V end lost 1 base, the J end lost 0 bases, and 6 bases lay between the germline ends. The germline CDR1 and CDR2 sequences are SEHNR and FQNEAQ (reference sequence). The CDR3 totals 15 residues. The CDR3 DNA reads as TGTGCCAGCAGCTTAGTAGCAGCGAACACCGGGGAGCTGTTTTTT. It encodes CASSLVAANTGELFF. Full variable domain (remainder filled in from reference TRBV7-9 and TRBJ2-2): DTGVSQNPRHKITKRGQNVTFRCDPISEHNRLYWYRQTLGQGPEFLTYFQNEAQLEKSRLLSDRFSAERPKGSFSTLEIQRTEQGDSAMYLCASSLVAANTGELFFGEGSRLTVL.

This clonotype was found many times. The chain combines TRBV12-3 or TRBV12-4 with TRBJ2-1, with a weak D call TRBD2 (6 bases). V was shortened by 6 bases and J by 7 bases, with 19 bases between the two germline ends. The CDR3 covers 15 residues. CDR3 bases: TGTGCCAGCAGCCTGGAGACCGGAGGGCGAAATGAGCAGTTCTTC. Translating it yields CASSLETGGRNEQFF.

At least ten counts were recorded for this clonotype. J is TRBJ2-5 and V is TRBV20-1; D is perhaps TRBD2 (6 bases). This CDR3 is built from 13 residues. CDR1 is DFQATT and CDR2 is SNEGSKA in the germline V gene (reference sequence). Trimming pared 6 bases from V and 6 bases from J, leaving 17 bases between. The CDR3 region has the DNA TGCAGTGCAGTACCCGGGACTCGGAAGACCCAGTACTTC. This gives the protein CSAVPGTRKTQYF.

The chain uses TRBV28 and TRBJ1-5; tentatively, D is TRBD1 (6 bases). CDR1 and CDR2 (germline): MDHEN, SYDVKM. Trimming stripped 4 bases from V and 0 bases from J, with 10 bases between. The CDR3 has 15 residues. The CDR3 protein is CASSYDRTSNQPQHF. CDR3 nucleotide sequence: TGTGCCAGCAGTTACGACAGGACTAGCAATCAGCCCCAGCATTTT.

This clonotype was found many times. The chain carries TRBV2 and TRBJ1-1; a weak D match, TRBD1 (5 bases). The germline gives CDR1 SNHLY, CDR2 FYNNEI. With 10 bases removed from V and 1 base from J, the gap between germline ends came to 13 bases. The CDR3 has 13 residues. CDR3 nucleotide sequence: TGTGCCACCACGACAGAGACGAACACTGAAGCTTTCTTT. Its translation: CATTTETNTEAFF.

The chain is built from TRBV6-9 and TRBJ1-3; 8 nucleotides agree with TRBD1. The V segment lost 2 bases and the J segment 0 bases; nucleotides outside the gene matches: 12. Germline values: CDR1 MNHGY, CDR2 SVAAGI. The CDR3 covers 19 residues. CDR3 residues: CASSYNRWTGNFSGNTIYF. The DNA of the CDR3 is TGTGCCAGCAGTTATAACCGGTGGACAGGGAACTTCTCTGGAAACACCATATATTTT.

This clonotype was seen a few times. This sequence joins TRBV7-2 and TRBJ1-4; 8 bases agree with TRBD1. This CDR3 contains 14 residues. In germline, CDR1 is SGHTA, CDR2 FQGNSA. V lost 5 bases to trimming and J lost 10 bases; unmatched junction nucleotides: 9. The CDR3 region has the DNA TGTGCCAGCAGCCAAGGACAGGGTGTCGGAAAACTGTTTTTT. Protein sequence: CASSQGQGVGKLFF.

Here the CDR3 DNA reads TGCAGTGCTAGTCCCCAAGGGCAGTTGAACACTGAAGCTTTCTTT. Its protein product is CSASPQGQLNTEAFF. The chain is built from TRBV20-1 and TRBJ1-1; D is ambiguous. V shed 3 bases and J shed 0 bases, with 14 bases lying between them. This CDR3 has 15 amino acids. CDR1 is DFQATT, CDR2 SNEGSKA, per germline (reference sequence).

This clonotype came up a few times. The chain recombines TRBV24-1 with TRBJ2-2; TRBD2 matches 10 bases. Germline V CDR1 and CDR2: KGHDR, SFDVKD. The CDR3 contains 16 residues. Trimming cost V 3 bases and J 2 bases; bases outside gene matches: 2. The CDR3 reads CATSDVAGGNTGELFF. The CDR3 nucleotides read TGTGCCACCAGTGATGTAGCGGGAGGTAACACCGGGGAGCTGTTTTTT.

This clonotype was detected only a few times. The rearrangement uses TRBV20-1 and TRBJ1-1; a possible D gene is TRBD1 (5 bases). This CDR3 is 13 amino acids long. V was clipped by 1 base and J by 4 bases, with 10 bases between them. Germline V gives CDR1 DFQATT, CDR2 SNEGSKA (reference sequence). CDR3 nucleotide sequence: TGCAGTGCTAGAGTTACAGGCATCACTGAAGCTTTCTTT. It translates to CSARVTGITEAFF.

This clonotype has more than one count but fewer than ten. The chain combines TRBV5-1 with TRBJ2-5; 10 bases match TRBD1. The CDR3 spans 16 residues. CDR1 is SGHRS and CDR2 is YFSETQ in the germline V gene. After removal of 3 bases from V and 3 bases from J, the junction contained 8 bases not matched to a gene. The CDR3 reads CASSSHGTGEKETQYF. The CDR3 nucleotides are TGCGCCAGCAGCTCCCACGGGACAGGGGAAAAAGAGACCCAGTACTTC.

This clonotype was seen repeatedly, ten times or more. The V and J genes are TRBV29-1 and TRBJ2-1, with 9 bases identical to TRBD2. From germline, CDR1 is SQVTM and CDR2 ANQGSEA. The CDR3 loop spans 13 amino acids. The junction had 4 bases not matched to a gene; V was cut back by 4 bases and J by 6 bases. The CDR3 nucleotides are TGCAGCGTTGGGACTAGCGTTCTCAATGAGCAGTTCTTC. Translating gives CSVGTSVLNEQFF.